This T cell receptor (beta chain) was identified during a study of blood T cell repertoires in COVID-19. Study summary: Material from acute and convalescent COVID-19 was sourced from the United States, Italy and Spain. T cells, B-cell-depleted T cells, or PBMCs supplied cDNA or gDNA.

Per the original methods: Nucleated cell number was recorded as an estimate derived from reference gene primer amplification. Only in-frame clones appear in the TCRdb table, and some are missing; sequencing was by immunoSEQ multiplex PCR. Clonal size and the V and J genes are those of that table, whereas D and trimming came from the DNA. This sample carries roughly 230,000 clones, around four fifths of them seen once, and the ten largest clones take roughly 8.6%. The germline CDR1 and CDR2 sequences are SGHRS and YFSETQ. V lost 3 bases and J lost 2, with 9 bases in between. The CDR3 has 13 amino acids.

The TCR comes from a middle-aged man with active or convalescent COVID-19. The chain recombines TRBV5-1 with TRBJ2-7; D not certain. Sequenced material: peripheral blood. The CDR3 DNA sequence: TGCGCCAGCAGCTCCCCAGTAACCTACGAGCAGTACTTC. Residues: CASSSPVTYEQYF.